The clone carrying this TCR beta chain was recorded at least ten times. The antigen remains unidentified. The data are from a study of T cells in Graves' hyperthyroidism and ophthalmopathy. The sample, blood from the first hyperthyroidism diagnosis, precedes any ophthalmopathy symptoms. There are 11 residues in the CDR3. Germline V lookup: CDR1 ENHRY, CDR2 SYGVKD. V lost 11 bases to trimming and J lost 8 bases, with 15 bases between them. RNA transcripts yielded amplified TCR beta CDR3 regions. The HTBI primer set served for first-round RT-PCR of the TCR CDR3. A single record per CDR3 protein comes from TCRdb applying MiXCR to the multiplex PCR reads. The table records some 600,000 distinct CDR3 sequences, around 13% of them present only once. Findings of the study overall: Researchers found most expanded thyroid clonotypes above 0.001 in blood as well.

The sequencing sample was made of blood. The receptor's source is a woman aged 30 to 39 with Graves' hyperthyroidism that later progressed to Graves' ophthalmopathy. V usage is TRBV10-3 and J usage is TRBJ1-1, with D tentatively TRBD1 (5 bases). The CDR3 is CAVLGRGEAFF. The DNA of the CDR3 is TGTGCCGTTTTGGGGAGGGGAGAAGCTTTCTTT.